This T cell receptor beta chain was retrieved from a study of T cells in Graves' hyperthyroidism and ophthalmopathy. Study-wide results and limits: Model predictions of ophthalmopathy came a median roughly 6.7 months before onset.

RNA transcripts served as the template for amplifying TCR beta CDR3 regions. With the HTBI primer set, the TCR CDR3 went through a first round of RT-PCR. TCRdb itself ran the multiplex PCR reads through MiXCR, one entry per CDR3 protein. The sample has approximately 400,000 distinct CDR3 sequences, around 25% seen once. Regarding this clonotype: Its antigen is unidentified.

Lactation, pregnancy, other autoimmune disease or uncontrolled infection excluded patients. The diagnostic basis comprised clinical symptoms, serum thyroxine and TRAb, thyroid ultrasound and orbital computed tomography. From more than 9.5 ml of fresh peripheral blood, PBMCs were isolated. The sequence derives from a man between 45 and 60 years old with Graves' hyperthyroidism. Sequencing was performed on blood.

CDR3 DNA: TGTGCCAGTAGTATCTGGGGGGAGACCCAGTACTTC. Residues: CASSIWGETQYF. This sequence joins TRBV19 and TRBJ2-5; D tentatively fits TRBD1 or TRBD2 (5 bases each). This CDR3 is 12 amino acids long. Germline loops: CDR1 LNHDA, CDR2 SQIVND (reference sequence). V shed 3 bases and J shed 5 bases, with 7 bases lying between them.